This TCR beta chain was found in a study of blood T cell repertoires in COVID-19. This clone has a handful of counts. Clones were sequenced by immunoSEQ multiplex PCR, and TCRdb holds only the in-frame ones, with some missing. The profile shows roughly 70,000 clones, about 88% of them singletons. The source material was peripheral blood. The source is a man between 65 and 80 years old with acute or convalescent COVID-19.

The CDR3 here is CASFPTTPHFAEAFF. CDR3 DNA: TGTGCCAGCTTTCCAACGACTCCCCATTTCGCTGAAGCTTTCTTT. The chain is built from TRBV7-9 and TRBJ1-1; D remains unclear. The CDR3 consists of 15 residues. Trimming took 8 bases from V and 6 from J, leaving 22 bases between them. Germline CDR1 SEHNR, CDR2 FQNEAQ (reference sequence).